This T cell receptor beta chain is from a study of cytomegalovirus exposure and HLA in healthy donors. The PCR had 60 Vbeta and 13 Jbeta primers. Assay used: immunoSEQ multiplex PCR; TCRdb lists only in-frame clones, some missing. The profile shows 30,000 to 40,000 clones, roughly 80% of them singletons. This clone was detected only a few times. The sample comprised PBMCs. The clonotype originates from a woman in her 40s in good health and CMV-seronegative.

Here the CDR3 reads CSVDRGFGGGGSTDTQYF. DNA for the CDR3: TGCAGCGTTGACAGGGGTTTTGGGGGGGGCGGTAGCACAGATACGCAGTATTTT. This chain uses TRBV29-1 with TRBJ2-3, with a tentative D call TRBD2 (7 bases). In germline, CDR1 is SQVTM, CDR2 ANQGSEA. V lost 3 bases to trimming and J lost 0 bases, with 22 bases between them. CDR3 length: 18 residues.